The 21 T cell receptor beta chains listed next were all sequenced from one sample in a study of Graves' ophthalmopathy and Graves' hyperthyroidism. Amplified material comprised TCR beta CDR3 regions derived from RNA transcripts. Second-round multiplex PCR came after a first-round RT-PCR that employed HTBI primers. TCRdb re-called the multiplex PCR reads through MiXCR, storing one row per CDR3 protein. In the table there are 350,000 to 400,000 distinct CDR3 sequences, approximately 15% of which are singletons. Sequenced input: peripheral blood. These receptors all come from a woman in her late teens or twenties with stable Graves' hyperthyroidism.

V and J are TRBV9 and TRBJ2-2, with TRBD1 matching 7 bases. V gave up 0 bases and J gave up 0 bases; unmatched junction bases: 2. The CDR3 covers 16 residues. Germline CDR1 SGDLS, CDR2 YYNGEE. The CDR3 nucleotides read TGTGCCAGCAGCGTAGGGGACAGAGCGAACACCGGGGAGCTGTTTTTT. Protein: CASSVGDRANTGELFF.

There are many counts of this clonotype. The chain joins TRBV11-2 to TRBJ2-2; D uncertain. In germline, CDR1 is SGHAT, CDR2 FQNNGV. The CDR3 consists of 15 residues. Trimming shortened V by 3 bases and J by 0 bases, and 8 bases separated the two germline ends. CDR3 DNA sequence: TGTGCCAGCAGCTTTGACGGATCGAACACCGGGGAGCTGTTTTTT. Amino acid sequence: CASSFDGSNTGELFF.

The table lists this clonotype with many counts. The junction departs from the called germline gene at one end, perhaps through a read error. V and J are TRBV14 and TRBJ2-7; D possibly uses TRBD1 or TRBD2 (6 bases each). In germline, CDR1 is SGHDN, CDR2 FVKESK. This CDR3 is 13 amino acids long. CDR3 amino acids: CASTQQGGHEQYF. The CDR3 DNA reads as TGTGCCAGCACCCAACAGGGAGGACACGAGCAGTACTTC.

This clonotype was picked up a small number of times. V is TRBV6-1 and J is TRBJ2-5, with TRBD2 matching 8 bases. CDR3 size: 15 residues. V lost 2 bases and J lost 7; bases outside the gene matches: 9. Germline lookup yields CDR1 MNHNS and CDR2 SASEGT. The CDR3, as DNA: TGTGCCAGCAGTGAAACTAGCGGAGTCCCAGGGACCCAGTACTTC. Its protein product is CASSETSGVPGTQYF.

This clonotype was counted many times. The chain carries TRBV6-5 and TRBJ1-2, with TRBD1 as a possible D gene (6 bases). In germline, CDR1 is MNHEY, CDR2 SVGAGI. The V and J ends lost 0 bases and 5 bases respectively, with 10 bases between them. This CDR3 spans 14 amino acids. CDR3 in DNA: TGTGCCAGCAGTTACTCCGACAGGTCGTATGGCTACACCTTC. It translates to CASSYSDRSYGYTF.

This clonotype was detected many times. The rearrangement links TRBV2 to TRBJ2-7; D is perhaps TRBD1 or TRBD2 (5 bases each). V shed 2 bases and J shed 0 bases, with 8 bases lying between them. This CDR3 is built from 14 residues. Germline V gene data show CDR1 as SNHLY and CDR2 as FYNNEI. This CDR3 reads CASSERGPSYEQYF. CDR3 in DNA: TGTGCCAGCAGTGAAAGGGGACCCTCCTACGAGCAGTACTTC.

This clonotype was seen at least ten times. The gene calls are TRBV20-1 and TRBJ1-1, with unresolved D. The CDR3 spans 12 residues. The germline V and J ends were trimmed by 4 bases and 5 bases, with 11 bases remaining between them. Germline CDR1 reads DFQATT; CDR2 reads SNEGSKA (reference sequence). The CDR3 bases are TGCAGTGCTACACCGTCGGGGACTGAAGCTTTCTTT. Translation: CSATPSGTEAFF.

The chain uses TRBV18 and TRBJ1-2; a weak D match, TRBD1 (5 bases). V dropped 3 bases and J dropped 8 bases, with 22 bases sitting between them. The CDR3 spans 16 residues. Germline V CDR1 and CDR2: KGHSH, LQKENI. The CDR3, as DNA: TGTGCCAGCTCACCCGAGGGGACGGGGAACTTGAAGGGCTACACCTTC. This encodes CASSPEGTGNLKGYTF.

This chain uses TRBV4-2 with TRBJ2-5; 9 bases map to TRBD2. Germline assignment: CDR1 LGHNA and CDR2 YNFKEQ. The CDR3 sequence is 14 residues long. V was clipped by 4 bases and J by 4 bases; unmatched bases: 4. The CDR3 is CASSPSGEGETQYF. DNA of the CDR3: TGTGCCAGCAGCCCTAGCGGGGAAGGAGAGACCCAGTACTTC.

The rearrangement links TRBV4-1 to TRBJ2-2, with 12 bases identical to TRBD2. J was trimmed by 7 bases and V by 6 bases; bases with no gene match: 9. The CDR3 consists of 16 residues. Germline CDR1 MGHRA, CDR2 YSYEKL. CDR3: CASRLAGGSKFGELFF. CDR3 DNA sequence: TGCGCCAGCAGGCTAGCGGGGGGGTCGAAATTCGGGGAGCTGTTTTTT.

The chain combines TRBV6-2 or TRBV6-3 with TRBJ2-5, with 9 bases identical to TRBD2. The CDR3 is 16 residues long. The germline V gene has CDR1 MNHEY and CDR2 SVGEGT. Germline trimming cut 8 bases from V and 5 bases from J; bases unmatched to any gene: 15. The CDR3 DNA reads TGTGCCAGCGGACCCGTAGCGGGAGTGGATAGTGAGACCCAGTACTTC. Translation gives CASGPVAGVDSETQYF.

V and J are TRBV12-3 or TRBV12-4 and TRBJ1-6, with D perhaps TRBD1 (6 bases). Trimming took 5 bases from V and 6 from J, leaving 11 bases between them. This CDR3 is 14 amino acids long. CDR3 sequence (DNA): TGTGCCAGCAGTAATACAGGGAGTAATTCACCCCTCCACTTT. Its translation is CASSNTGSNSPLHF.

The sample holds many counts of this clonotype. The V gene is TRBV4-1, the J gene TRBJ1-1; no firm D call. The CDR3 totals 16 residues. The V gene lost 5 bases and the J gene lost 3 bases, with 19 bases spanning the gap. Germline values: CDR1 MGHRA, CDR2 YSYEKL. For the CDR3, the DNA is TGCGCCAGCAGCGAACCTCAGGAAAGGGTAGACACTGAAGCTTTCTTT. Protein: CASSEPQERVDTEAFF.

This clonotype was seen a few times. The chain carries TRBV5-1 and TRBJ2-6; D possibly corresponds to TRBD2 (8 bases). The germline V and J ends were trimmed by 4 bases and 4 bases, with 12 bases remaining between them. This CDR3 is 15 amino acids long. From germline, CDR1 is SGHRS and CDR2 YFSETQ. The CDR3 bases are TGCGCCAGCAGCCGGGAGGGGGCGGGGGCCAACGTCCTGACTTTC. Translated: CASSREGAGANVLTF.

Ten or more counts support this clonotype. V and J are TRBV6-1 and TRBJ2-7, with unresolved D. The V gene's germline CDR1 is MNHNS and CDR2 SASEGT. The CDR3 sequence is 16 residues long. V was pared by 7 bases and J by 0 bases, with 19 bases between. The CDR3 DNA is TGTGCCAGCACCCGTGTATTCGGTCAGCCCTCCTACGAGCAGTACTTC. This gives the protein CASTRVFGQPSYEQYF.

This clonotype showed up many times. This rearrangement joins TRBV6-5 to TRBJ1-5; no definite D call. This CDR3 comprises 16 residues. CDR1 MNHEY and CDR2 SVGAGI come from the germline V gene. The V end was cut by 0 bases, the J end by 2 bases, with 11 bases between. The DNA for the CDR3 is TGTGCCAGCAGTTACTCCGGGAGCCTGGGCAATCAGCCCCAGCATTTT. Its translation: CASSYSGSLGNQPQHF.

The sample holds many counts of this clonotype. The chain uses TRBV12-3 or TRBV12-4 and TRBJ1-6, with D possibly TRBD1 on 5 matching bases. The CDR3 is made up of 14 amino acids. Trimming stripped 3 bases from V and 6 bases from J, with 9 bases between. The CDR3 region is CASSFTQGNSPLHF. In DNA form, the CDR3 reads TGTGCCAGCAGTTTTACGCAGGGTAATTCACCCCTCCACTTT.

This clonotype was counted ten times or more. V gene TRBV11-1 combines with J gene TRBJ1-2; D is perhaps TRBD1 (6 bases). The germline V gene encodes CDR1 SGHAT and CDR2 FQDESV (reference sequence). Trimming took off 3 bases at V and 3 bases at J, with 17 bases between the two ends. CDR3 length: 16 amino acids. CDR3 amino acids: CASSLTGTPSDYGYTF. The CDR3 nucleotides read TGTGCCAGCAGCTTGACGGGGACACCAAGCGACTATGGCTACACCTTC.

This clonotype was seen repeatedly, ten times or more. V gene TRBV20-1 combines with J gene TRBJ1-1; D is possibly TRBD1 (6 bases). Germline CDR1 DFQATT, CDR2 SNEGSKA (reference sequence). V dropped 5 bases and J dropped 5 bases, with 18 bases sitting between them. The CDR3 length is 14 residues. The CDR3 here is CSAGPRGRRTEAFF. The CDR3 region has the DNA TGCAGTGCTGGCCCCCGGGGGCGGCGGACTGAAGCTTTCTTT.

About this clonotype: This may stem from a read error, because a much larger clone lies one nucleotide away. The rearrangement joins TRBV2 to TRBJ2-5; 8 nucleotides match TRBD1. Germline-derived CDR1 and CDR2 are SNHLY and FYNNEI. The length of the CDR3 is 14 residues. CDR3 protein: CASRAGTGEGTRYF. DNA of the CDR3: TGTGCCAGCAGGGCCGGGACAGGAGAAGGGACCCGGTACTTC.

This clonotype was seen many times. The DNA is left out, because the CDR3 cannot be placed on it with certainty; the CDR3 is given as TCRdb lists it. V and J are TRBV30 and TRBJ1-1. Germline CDR1 reads GTSNPN; CDR2 reads SVGIG (reference sequence). The CDR3 numbers 11 amino acids, ends counted. The CDR3 loop reads CAWSVGGGSFF.